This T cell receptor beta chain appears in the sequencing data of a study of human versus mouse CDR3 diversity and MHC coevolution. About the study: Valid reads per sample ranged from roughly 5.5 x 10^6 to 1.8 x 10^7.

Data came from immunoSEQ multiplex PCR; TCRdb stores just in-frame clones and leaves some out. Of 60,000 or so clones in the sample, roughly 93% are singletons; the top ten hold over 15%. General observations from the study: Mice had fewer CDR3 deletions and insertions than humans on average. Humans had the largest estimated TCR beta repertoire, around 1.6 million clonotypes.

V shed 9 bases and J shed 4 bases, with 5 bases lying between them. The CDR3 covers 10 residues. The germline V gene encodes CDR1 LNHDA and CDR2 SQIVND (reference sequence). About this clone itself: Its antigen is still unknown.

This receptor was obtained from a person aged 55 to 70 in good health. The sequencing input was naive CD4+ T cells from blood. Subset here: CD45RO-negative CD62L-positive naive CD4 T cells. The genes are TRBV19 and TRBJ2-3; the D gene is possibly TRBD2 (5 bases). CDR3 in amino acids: CASGADTQYF. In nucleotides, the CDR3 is TGTGCCAGCGGGGCAGATACGCAGTATTTT.